These 2 T cell receptor beta chains were all obtained from the same sample, sequenced in a study of neoadjuvant anti-PD-1 for oral cavity cancer. The data were produced by immunoSEQ multiplex PCR, yet TCRdb's version contains in-frame clones alone and is incomplete. The table lists tens of thousands of clones, around 85% of them singletons. The input for sequencing was PBMCs, taken before nivolumab (anti-PD-1) treatment. The receptors shown here come from a person between 40 and 85 years old with oral cavity squamous cell carcinoma.

This clone is a singleton in its sample. J is TRBJ1-6 and V is TRBV5-1; D ambiguous. V lost 1 base, J lost 8 bases, and 13 bases lay in between. CDR3 length equals 15 residues. The V gene's germline CDR1 is SGHRS and CDR2 YFSETQ. The CDR3 is CASSLNDGEHSPLHF. The CDR3 DNA is TGCGCCAGCAGCTTGAATGACGGAGAGCATTCACCCCTCCACTTT.

The chain recombines TRBV5-5 with TRBJ2-7, with D possibly matching TRBD1 (6 bases). CDR3 size: 18 residues. Trimming removed 0 bases at V and 4 bases at J, with 23 bases between. Germline CDR1 SGHKS, CDR2 YYEKEE (reference sequence). Here the CDR3 DNA reads TGTGCCAGCAGCTTGGCCAGGTTTGGGGCAGGGGAGCGATACGAGCAGTACTTC. Translation gives CASSLARFGAGERYEQYF.